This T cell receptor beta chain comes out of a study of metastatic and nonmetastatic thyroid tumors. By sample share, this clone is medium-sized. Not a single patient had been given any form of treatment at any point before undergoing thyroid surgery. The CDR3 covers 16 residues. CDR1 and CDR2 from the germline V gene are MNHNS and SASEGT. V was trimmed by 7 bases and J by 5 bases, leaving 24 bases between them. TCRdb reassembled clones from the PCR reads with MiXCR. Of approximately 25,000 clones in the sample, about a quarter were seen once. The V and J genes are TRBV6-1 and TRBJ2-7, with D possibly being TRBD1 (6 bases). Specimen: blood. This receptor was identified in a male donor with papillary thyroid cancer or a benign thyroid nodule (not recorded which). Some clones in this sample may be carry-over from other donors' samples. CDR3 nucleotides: TGTGCCAGCAATCCCACCCCAATCCAGGGGATCAACGAGCAGTACTTC. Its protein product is CASNPTPIQGINEQYF.